The next 17 T cell receptor beta chains were all read from a single sample in a study of T cell responses to AZD1222 COVID-19 vaccine. This table comes from immunoSEQ multiplex PCR, and its TCRdb copy is limited to in-frame clones, with some not included. This table holds about 100,000 clones, around nine tenths found once. The input for sequencing was peripheral blood, taken on day 0 of AZD1222 vaccination. These receptors originate from an adult in good health.

A remark on this clone: A junction boundary mismatches the germline segment, possibly from a read error. The V and J genes are TRBV5-1 and TRBJ1-1, with D perhaps matching TRBD1 (5 bases). There are 17 residues in the CDR3. Germline lookup yields CDR1 SGHRS and CDR2 YFSETQ. The CDR3 loop reads CASSLADGHYANTEASF. The CDR3, as DNA: TGCGCCAGCAGCTTGGCGGACGGACACTATGCGAACACTGAAGCTTCCTTT.

The genes are TRBV6-5 and TRBJ1-1, with a possible D match to TRBD1 (5 bases). CDR1 and CDR2 (germline): MNHEY, SVGAGI. Trimming removed 6 bases from V and 6 bases from J, with 20 bases in between. This CDR3 is 15 amino acids long. As DNA, the CDR3 is TGTGCCAGCAGGATTACGGGGCGATTTCACTCTGAAGCTTTCTTT. It codes for CASRITGRFHSEAFF.

This rearrangement joins TRBV3-1 (or the pseudogene TRBV3-2) to TRBJ1-2; D remains ambiguous. The V gene lost 1 base and the J gene lost 7 bases, with 13 bases spanning the gap. Germline V CDR1 and CDR2: LGHDT, YNNKEL (reference sequence). The CDR3 is 14 residues long. The CDR3, as DNA: TGTGCCAGCAGCCAAGGGGGTCTGGTACGTGGCTACACCTTC. It encodes CASSQGGLVRGYTF.

This chain joins TRBV3-1 (or the pseudogene TRBV3-2) and TRBJ1-1, with 7 bases matching TRBD1. The trim removed 3 bases at V and 3 bases at J, leaving 1 base unmatched. The CDR3 runs 13 residues. Germline CDR1 LGHDT, CDR2 YNNKEL (reference sequence). CDR3 sequence reads: CASSHGQDTEAFF. CDR3 coding DNA: TGTGCCAGCAGCCACGGACAGGACACTGAAGCTTTCTTT.

This clone showed up just once. V and J are TRBV9 and TRBJ1-1; D is unresolved. CDR1 is SGDLS, CDR2 YYNGEE, per germline. Trimming left V 0 bases short and J 1 base short, with 10 bases between. This CDR3 region has 15 residues. The CDR3 region is CASSVGPGSNTEAFF. In DNA form, the CDR3 reads TGTGCCAGCAGCGTAGGGCCGGGGTCGAACACTGAAGCTTTCTTT.

The chain couples TRBV19 to TRBJ2-7; a weak D match, TRBD1 (6 bases). The V gene's germline CDR1 is LNHDA and CDR2 SQIVND (reference sequence). CDR3 length: 14 residues. V lost 4 bases to trimming and J lost 5 bases, with 15 bases between them. CDR3 amino acids: CASSNDRRRNEQYF. CDR3 coding DNA: TGTGCCAGTAGTAACGACAGGCGACGGAACGAGCAGTACTTC. Using reference TRBV19 and TRBJ2-7 for the parts outside the CDR3, the full variable domain is DGGITQSPKYLFRKEGQNVTLSCEQNLNHDAMYWYRQDPGQGLRLIYYSQIVNDFQKGDIAEGYSVSREKKESFPLTVTSAQKNPTAFYLCASSNDRRRNEQYFGPGTRLTVT.

The chain is built from TRBV7-2 and TRBJ2-7; 8 bases are a match to TRBD1. The V gene end was trimmed by 4 bases and the J gene end by 6 bases; junction bases not matched to a gene: 11. This CDR3 comprises 15 residues. Germline assignment: CDR1 SGHTA and CDR2 FQGNSA. The CDR3 is CASSSRIQGATEQYF. CDR3 bases: TGTGCCAGCAGCTCCAGAATCCAGGGGGCTACCGAGCAGTACTTC.

The V and J genes are TRBV12-3 or TRBV12-4 and TRBJ1-6; D call uncertain. Trimming took 1 base from V and 11 from J, leaving 9 bases between them. The CDR3 runs to 13 residues. The CDR3 DNA reads TGTGCCAGCAGTTTAGATGCTAAAACACCCCTCCACTTT. It yields the protein CASSLDAKTPLHF.

This chain uses TRBV9 with TRBJ1-2, with 10 bases lining up with TRBD1. V was pared by 0 bases and J by 4 bases, with 6 bases of the junction left unmatched. The CDR3 length is 16 residues. Germline V CDR1 and CDR2: SGDLS, YYNGEE. CDR3 nucleotides: TGTGCCAGCAGCGTAGAGGTGGGGGACAGGGGCTATGGCTACACCTTC. This gives the protein CASSVEVGDRGYGYTF.

This rearrangement joins TRBV28 to TRBJ1-5, with 7 bases that match TRBD1. Germline assignment: CDR1 MDHEN and CDR2 SYDVKM. V was clipped by 5 bases and J by 0 bases; unmatched bases: 10. The CDR3 has 17 amino acids. In DNA, the CDR3 is TGTGCCAGCAGTGGACCAGGGACAGCTTATAGCAATCAGCCCCAGCATTTT. It codes for CASSGPGTAYSNQPQHF.

The V gene is TRBV2, the J gene TRBJ1-2, with a possible D match to TRBD1 (6 bases). V gave up 4 bases and J gave up 7 bases, with 22 bases separating them. Germline lookup yields CDR1 SNHLY and CDR2 FYNNEI. The CDR3 runs to 16 residues. The CDR3 DNA reads as TGTGCCAGCAGTGTAAAGGAGGGGGGTTTCCTCGCTGGCTACACCTTC. Protein product: CASSVKEGGFLAGYTF.

This clone has only one observation. The genes are TRBV4-1 and TRBJ2-3; D is ambiguous. V was cut by 4 bases and J by 2 bases, with 16 bases left in between. This CDR3 has 16 residues. CDR1 and CDR2 (germline): MGHRA, YSYEKL. The DNA for the CDR3 is TGCGCCAGCAGCCTCCTCCCGACTTTTCCCACAGATACGCAGTATTTT. It translates to CASSLLPTFPTDTQYF.

The chain links TRBV7-7 to TRBJ2-1, with 8 bases matching TRBD1. J lost 1 base, V lost 2 bases, and 4 bases had no gene match. The CDR3 extends over 16 amino acids. Germline assignment: CDR1 SSHAT and CDR2 FNYEAQ (reference sequence). The CDR3 nucleotides read TGTGCCAGCAGCTTATCAGACAGGGGATCCTACAATGAGCAGTTCTTC. This codes for CASSLSDRGSYNEQFF.

In regard to this clone: This specimen includes other DNA sequences encoding the same CDR3. The chain recombines TRBV6-5 with TRBJ1-1; tentatively, D is TRBD1 (5 bases). CDR3 length equals 14 residues. CDR1 and CDR2 (germline): MNHEY, SVGAGI. The V and J ends lost 0 bases and 1 base respectively, with 6 bases between them. Here the CDR3 reads CASSYSGGNTEAFF. The CDR3 region has the DNA TGTGCCAGCAGTTACTCGGGGGGGAACACTGAAGCTTTCTTT.

This chain links TRBV5-1 with TRBJ1-2; D ambiguous. The CDR3 is made up of 15 amino acids. Trimming stripped 1 base from V and 4 bases from J, with 14 bases between. Germline V CDR1 and CDR2: SGHRS, YFSETQ. Written as DNA, the CDR3 is TGCGCCAGCAGCTTGAACCCCATTCTCCCCTATGGCTACACCTTC. This translates into CASSLNPILPYGYTF.

This clone showed up many times. The CDR3 protein is CASLESPMNTEAFF. CDR3 DNA sequence: TGTGCCAGTTTGGAGAGCCCCATGAACACTGAAGCTTTCTTT. This chain joins TRBV19 and TRBJ1-1; D gene unclear. This CDR3 has 14 amino acids. Trimming took 8 bases from V and 0 from J, leaving 13 bases between them. Per germline, CDR1 LNHDA and CDR2 SQIVND (reference sequence).

The chain combines TRBV19 with TRBJ1-2; D gene uncertain. The length of the CDR3 is 13 residues. V was trimmed by 6 bases and J by 6 bases, leaving 14 bases between them. CDR1 and CDR2 (germline): LNHDA, SQIVND (reference sequence). CDR3 sequence: CASSNGPIDGYTF. In DNA, the CDR3 is TGTGCCAGTAGCAACGGACCTATTGATGGCTACACCTTC.